This TCR beta chain was sequenced for a study of blood T cell repertoires in COVID-19. Study as a whole: PBMCs, B-cell-depleted T cells, or T cells were the source of the cDNA or gDNA that made up the material.

Individuals drawn from around 25 US areas were about 18 to 95 years old. Participants' reported clinical history set cohort assignment. Under the authors' procedure: Amplification of reference gene primers provided the estimated nucleated cell counts. Sequencing was performed with immunoSEQ multiplex PCR; in TCRdb, only in-frame clones are kept and a portion is missing. V, J and clone size are taken as reported in that table, and D and trimming were inferred from the DNA itself. Counted here are about 380,000 clones, 88% occurring once; the ten biggest clones make up 1.2%. Sequencing was done on a sample of PBMCs or T cells enriched from blood (not recorded which). This TCR was sampled from a woman aged 18 to 35 who had recovered from COVID-19.

Here the CDR3 reads CASSGSSEEHHQPQHF. In DNA form, the CDR3 reads TGCGCCAGCAGTGGCTCCAGTGAGGAGCATCATCAGCCCCAGCATTTT. The chain has TRBV10-2 and TRBJ1-5; D call uncertain. The CDR3 has 16 amino acids. Trimming removed 4 bases from V and 5 bases from J, with 18 bases in between. Germline V gene lookup returns CDR1 WSHSY and CDR2 SAAADI.